This TCR beta chain was sequenced in a study of a mutant IDH1 vaccine in newly diagnosed glioma. Study-level background: Patients arrived already treated with radiotherapy, temozolomide, or both, most having had both.

Indicated time point: baseline, week 1 (first vaccination visit). Regarding treatment: pre-vaccination baseline after standard-of-care therapy. Donors had new IDH1-mutant astrocytomas of WHO grade 3 or 4 (ATRX-lost). Note on this clone: Its antigen is not identified.

TCRdb's copy holds only in-frame clones and misses some; the assay was immunoSEQ multiplex PCR. Here the sample spans 95,000 to 100,000 clones, roughly 90% being singletons. Germline V CDR1 and CDR2: KGHSH, LQKENI. Unmatched junction bases numbered 5, after V lost 2 bases and J lost 3 bases. The CDR3 has 15 residues. Study conclusions and caveats: Induction of immune responses by the vaccine occurred in 93.3% of patients.

This material consisted of PBMCs, taken from a glioma patient treated with radiotherapy, temozolomide or both. The rearrangement links TRBV18 to TRBJ2-7, with 9 bases aligning to TRBD1. This TCR was sampled from a woman in her fifties or sixties with glioma. This CDR3 is CASSPAQGANYEQYF. In DNA form, the CDR3 reads TGTGCCAGCTCACCAGCACAGGGGGCAAACTACGAGCAGTACTTC.